A single sample gave rise to the 5 T cell receptor beta chains below, sequenced in a study of T cells in Graves' hyperthyroidism and ophthalmopathy. Researchers took RNA transcripts and amplified the TCR beta CDR3 regions from them. Primed by the HTBI set, a first-round RT-PCR was run on the TCR CDR3. TCRdb recomputed calls from the multiplex PCR reads with MiXCR, one row per CDR3 protein. The profile covers a few hundred thousand distinct CDR3 sequences, with about 18% appearing a single time and 40% to 45% taken by the ten largest. Source material: blood. All receptors derive from a man aged 18 to 30 with Graves' ophthalmopathy.

About this clonotype itself: This may arise from a read error, as a much more abundant clone is one base away. This chain uses TRBV7-8 with TRBJ1-5; D call uncertain. CDR1 SGHVS and CDR2 FQNEAQ come from the germline V gene. V lost 0 bases and J lost 1, with 10 bases in between. The CDR3 runs to 16 residues. The CDR3 DNA follows: TGTGCCAGCAGCTTAGCGAGGCCGTGGAGCAATCAGCCCCAGCATTTT. This sequence encodes CASSLARPWSNQPQHF.

This clonotype was seen at least ten times. The chain uses TRBV3-1 and TRBJ2-7, with a weak D call TRBD1 (5 bases). CDR1 is LGHDT, CDR2 YNNKEL, per germline (reference sequence). V was shortened by 0 bases and J by 0 bases, with 6 bases between the two germline ends. This CDR3 contains 14 residues. The CDR3 sequence: CASSQETVSYEQYF. For the CDR3, the DNA is TGTGCCAGCAGCCAAGAGACAGTCTCCTACGAGCAGTACTTC.

In this sample, this clonotype turned up many times. The chain recombines TRBV7-9 with TRBJ1-1; D is perhaps TRBD1 (5 bases). Trimming cost V 5 bases and J 2 bases, with 12 bases left between them. The CDR3 consists of 14 residues. CDR1 SEHNR and CDR2 FQNEAQ come from the germline V gene (reference sequence). CDR3 bases: TGTGCCAGCAGCCCCGTCCAGGGCAACACTGAAGCTTTCTTT. Protein product: CASSPVQGNTEAFF.

This clonotype was recorded a few times. The chain uses TRBV6-5 and TRBJ1-3; the D is unclear. V was clipped by 0 bases and J by 2 bases, with 11 bases between them. The CDR3 loop spans 16 amino acids. Germline V CDR1 and CDR2: MNHEY, SVGAGI. CDR3 sequence (DNA): TGTGCCAGCAGTTACTCGATGGGCCCTGCTGGAAACACCATATATTTT. Translated: CASSYSMGPAGNTIYF.

This clonotype was counted at least ten times. The gene calls are TRBV3-1 and TRBJ1-6; D is unresolved. The CDR3 spans 11 residues. Germline V gene data show CDR1 as LGHDT and CDR2 as YNNKEL (reference sequence). V lost 9 bases and J lost 5, with 5 bases in between. The CDR3 spells CASGHNSPLHF. Written as DNA, the CDR3 is TGTGCCAGTGGGCATAATTCACCCCTCCACTTT.